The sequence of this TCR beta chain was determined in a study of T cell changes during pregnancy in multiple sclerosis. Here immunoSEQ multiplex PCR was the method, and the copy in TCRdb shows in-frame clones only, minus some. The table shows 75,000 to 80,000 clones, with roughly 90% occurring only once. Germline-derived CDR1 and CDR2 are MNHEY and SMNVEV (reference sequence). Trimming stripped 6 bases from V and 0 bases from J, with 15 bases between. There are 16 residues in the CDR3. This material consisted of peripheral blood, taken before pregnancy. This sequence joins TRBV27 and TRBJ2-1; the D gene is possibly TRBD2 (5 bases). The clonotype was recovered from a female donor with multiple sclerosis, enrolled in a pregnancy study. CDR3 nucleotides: TGTGCCAGCAGCCTGGCTTCTGGGAGCTCCTACAATGAGCAGTTCTTC. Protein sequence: CASSLASGSSYNEQFF.